These 18 T cell receptor beta chains share one sample of origin, sequenced in a study of human T cells and chemical hapten exposure (dated by TCRdb to 2020 to 2022). The time point label on this specimen signifies: patch test 1, 2 weeks after DPC sensitization. Sample treatment or condition, as interpreted from the label and publication: therapeutic diphenylcyclopropenone sensitization with weekly scalp DPC. To prepare the library, RACE was applied. Data came from a NextSeq 500. TCRdb applied fastp at Q25 and MiXCR to the public reads, then kept only in-frame beta chains. One record per CDR3 amino acid sequence lists the most common genes and DNA. The table for this sample lists roughly 160,000 distinct CDR3 sequences; approximately 15% of them were counted only once. The leading ten clones occupy about 1.7% of the sample. Sequenced here: whole blood, sampled in connection with sensitization to the hapten diphenylcyclopropenone (DPC). Receptors originate from a woman between 25 and 40 years old with alopecia areata. Some clones in this sample may be carry-over from other donors' samples.

This clonotype was recorded many times. The CDR3 bases are TGTGCCAGTAGTATAGGTGGACAGGGGGCAAGTGGCTACACCTTC. Its protein is CASSIGGQGASGYTF. This chain uses TRBV19 with TRBJ1-2; 11 bases agree with TRBD1. Germline-derived CDR1 and CDR2 are LNHDA and SQIVND (reference sequence). This CDR3 comprises 15 residues. With 1 base clipped from V and 7 bases from J, the junction kept 5 bases outside the gene matches.

The chain employs TRBV11-2 and TRBJ1-6, with 8 bases lining up with TRBD1. Germline V gives CDR1 SGHAT, CDR2 FQNNGV. V shed 6 bases and J 9 bases; nucleotides not matched to a gene: 7. There are 14 residues in the CDR3. The CDR3 DNA reads TGTGCCAGCAGTGGACAGGGACGTCTTTCACCCCTCCACTTT. It specifies CASSGQGRLSPLHF.

The chain recombines TRBV19 with TRBJ1-5, with D maybe TRBD1 (6 bases). V was clipped by 1 base and J by 6 bases, with 25 bases between them. Germline lookup yields CDR1 LNHDA and CDR2 SQIVND (reference sequence). This CDR3 comprises 19 residues. The CDR3: CASSIARQGPERGGQPQHF. CDR3 coding DNA: TGTGCCAGTAGTATAGCAAGGCAGGGGCCGGAACGCGGGGGTCAGCCCCAGCATTTT.

The chain combines TRBV20-1 with TRBJ2-3, with TRBD2 matching 9 bases. Trimming at V came to 6 bases and at J to 6 bases, leaving 13 bases not matched to a gene. Germline-derived CDR1 and CDR2 are DFQATT and SNEGSKA (reference sequence). The CDR3 runs 15 residues. CDR3 in DNA: TGCAGTGCGAGGGTCGGCGGGAGGGCCGGGGATACGCAGTATTTT. It codes for CSARVGGRAGDTQYF.

This clonotype occurred many times. This chain connects TRBV28 to TRBJ1-5, with D uncertain. Germline V gives CDR1 MDHEN, CDR2 SYDVKM. Between the trimmed V and J ends, which lost 3 bases and 7 bases, there was a span of 7 bases. The CDR3 consists of 12 residues. CDR3 protein: CASSFVRQPQHF. The CDR3 coding sequence is TGTGCCAGCAGTTTTGTTAGGCAGCCCCAGCATTTT.

V is TRBV9 and J is TRBJ2-1, with a weak D call TRBD1 (6 bases). Trimming left V 0 bases short and J 6 bases short, with 10 bases between. The germline V gene has CDR1 SGDLS and CDR2 YYNGEE. The CDR3 totals 14 residues. This CDR3 is CASSVVAGVNEQFF. The CDR3 coding sequence is TGTGCCAGCAGCGTAGTAGCAGGGGTCAATGAGCAGTTCTTC.

This clonotype has more than one count but fewer than ten. The chain recombines TRBV7-2 with TRBJ2-2; 8 bases are a match to TRBD2. This CDR3 spans 16 amino acids. Germline V gives CDR1 SGHTA, CDR2 FQGNSA. Trimming at V came to 6 bases and at J to 8 bases, leaving 14 bases not matched to a gene. Written as DNA, the CDR3 is TGTGCCAGCAGTCCCCGGACTAGCAGTATAATAGGGGAGCTGTTTTTT. It specifies CASSPRTSSIIGELFF.

This clonotype was seen a handful of times. The chain links TRBV12-5 to TRBJ2-5, with a tentative D call TRBD1 (6 bases). Germline V gives CDR1 LGHNT, CDR2 FRNRAP. This CDR3 contains 15 residues. V gave up 6 bases and J gave up 0 bases, with 14 bases separating them. CDR3: CASGQGQTHQETQYF. CDR3 DNA sequence: TGTGCTAGTGGACAAGGACAGACTCACCAAGAGACCCAGTACTTC.

This clonotype was recorded a few times. J is TRBJ1-2 and V is TRBV6-1; D remains unclear. V was trimmed by 6 bases and J by 4 bases, leaving 15 bases between them. The CDR3 is made up of 14 amino acids. Per the germline V gene, CDR1 is MNHNS and CDR2 is SASEGT. The CDR3 DNA reads TGTGCCAGCAGGCGACAAGAACCGCCCTATGGCTACACCTTC. Translating gives CASRRQEPPYGYTF.

The chain employs TRBV28 and TRBJ1-1; possible D gene TRBD1, 5 bases. CDR1 and CDR2 from the germline V gene are MDHEN and SYDVKM. V lost 5 bases and J lost 3, with 16 bases in between. CDR3 length: 15 amino acids. Written as DNA, the CDR3 is TGTGCCAGCAGTCCCGGGGCCAGAAGGGACACTGAAGCTTTCTTT. Its protein is CASSPGARRDTEAFF.

This clonotype was found many times. V is TRBV10-1 and J is TRBJ1-6; 10 nucleotides match TRBD1. CDR1 and CDR2 (germline): WNHNN, SYGVQD (reference sequence). V shed 5 bases, J shed 11 bases, and the junction held 6 bases outside the gene matches. The CDR3 length is 14 residues. CDR3 amino acids: CASSSSGTGAPLHF. The CDR3 bases are TGCGCCAGCAGTTCATCCGGGACAGGGGCACCCCTCCACTTT.

This clonotype was found many times. The chain has TRBV29-1 and TRBJ2-5, with 10 bases that match TRBD1. The CDR3 spans 15 residues. CDR1 SQVTM and CDR2 ANQGSEA come from the germline V gene. The ends lost 4 bases at V and 1 base at J; junction bases unmatched: 6. CDR3 coding DNA: TGCAGCGTTGGTTGGGACAGGGGCCCCCAAGAGACCCAGTACTTC. Protein: CSVGWDRGPQETQYF.

With respect to this clonotype: At one of its ends the junction is not consistent with the germline gene, which may arise from a read error. This sequence joins TRBV7-9 and TRBJ1-3, with D tentatively TRBD1 (5 bases). The CDR3 covers 18 residues. Germline V gives CDR1 SEHNR, CDR2 FQNEAQ (reference sequence). The CDR3, as DNA: TGTGCCAGCAGCTTATTCTTCGGTCCGTCGGGGACTGGAGACACCATATATTTT. Its protein product is CASSLFFGPSGTGDTIYF.

This rearrangement joins TRBV5-1 to TRBJ1-1; 7 positions match TRBD1. V was clipped by 0 bases and J by 3 bases; unmatched bases: 8. The germline V gene has CDR1 SGHRS and CDR2 YFSETQ. CDR3 size: 16 residues. The chain's CDR3 is CASSLAIFGTDTEAFF. CDR3 coding DNA: TGCGCCAGCAGCTTGGCCATCTTCGGGACAGACACTGAAGCTTTCTTT.

The chain carries TRBV29-1 and TRBJ2-3, with D maybe TRBD1 (6 bases). This CDR3 region has 12 residues. The germline V and J ends were trimmed by 0 bases and 5 bases, with 6 bases remaining between them. Per the germline V gene, CDR1 is SQVTM and CDR2 is ANQGSEA. The DNA of the CDR3 is TGCAGCGTTGAAGAACAGGGAGATACGCAGTATTTT. Translated: CSVEEQGDTQYF.

The rearrangement uses TRBV29-1 and TRBJ1-1; D gene ambiguous. CDR1 SQVTM and CDR2 ANQGSEA come from the germline V gene. This CDR3 region has 13 residues. Trimming cost V 7 bases and J 6 bases, with 18 bases left between them. CDR3 region: CSGEGRVSAEAFF. CDR3 nucleotides: TGCAGCGGCGAAGGGCGCGTCTCGGCTGAAGCTTTCTTT. Drawing the rest from reference TRBV29-1 and TRBJ1-1, the complete variable domain is SAVISQKPSRDICQRGTSLTIQCQVDSQVTMMFWYRQQPGQSLTLIATANQGSEATYESGFVIDKFPISRPNLTFSTLTVSNMSPEDSSIYLCSGEGRVSAEAFFGQGTRLTVV.

This clonotype occurred a few times. The gene calls are TRBV11-2 and TRBJ2-1; 7 positions agree with TRBD1. This CDR3 spans 14 amino acids. V was pared by 4 bases and J by 8 bases, with 8 bases of the junction left unmatched. The V gene's germline CDR1 is SGHAT and CDR2 FQNNGV. The CDR3 reads CASSSGTAYDEQFF. The CDR3 DNA is TGTGCCAGCAGCTCGGGGACAGCTTACGATGAGCAGTTCTTC.

This chain connects TRBV19 to TRBJ2-1, with 10 bases aligning to TRBD1. Germline trimming cut 5 bases from V and 4 bases from J; bases unmatched to any gene: 8. The germline V gene has CDR1 LNHDA and CDR2 SQIVND (reference sequence). This CDR3 comprises 16 residues. The CDR3 nucleotides read TGTGCCAGTAGTGCGGGACAGGGGTCAGGGTACAATGAGCAGTTCTTC. Its protein is CASSAGQGSGYNEQFF.